This T cell receptor (beta chain) was retrieved from a study of CD8 T cells in ankylosing spondylitis. This clonotype was detected only once. Its antigen remains unidentified. Whole-study results and caveats: Typical of ankylosing spondylitis blood, it appeared, was a TCR beta motif of eight highly homologous variants.

The CDR3 consists of 13 residues. The germline gives CDR1 SGHVS, CDR2 FNYEAQ. V lost 8 bases and J 2 bases, leaving 13 bases between the germline ends. One entry per CDR3 protein results from TCRdb running MiXCR on the 5' RACE reads. Among about 750,000 distinct CDR3 sequences listed, roughly 19% were seen once. This chain connects TRBV7-6 to TRBJ2-7; weak D call: TRBD2 (5 bases). The sequenced sample consisted of blood, either unsorted or a sorted T cell fraction (not recorded which). The clonotype comes from a male donor with ankylosing spondylitis. CDR3 amino acids: CASSRAVAYEQYF. The CDR3 DNA is TGTGCCAGCTCGAGGGCAGTAGCCTACGAGCAGTACTTC.